These 22 T cell receptor beta chains share one sample of origin, sequenced in a study of molecular identifiers for immune sequencing clone quantification. TCRdb recomputed calls from the PCR reads with MiXCR, one row per CDR3 protein. The data contain some 59,000 distinct CDR3 sequences, roughly a quarter of them singletons. The sample was naive CD8+ T cells from blood, with Jurkat cell RNA spiked in. As for subset: FACS-sorted CD8+CD4-CCR7+CD45RA+ naive T cells. These receptors all stem from a human donor in good health. Some libraries in this study had Jurkat cell RNA spiked in.

Comments on this clonotype: This may arise from a read error, as a much more abundant clone is one base away. The V gene is TRBV28, the J gene TRBJ1-1; 8 nucleotides agree with TRBD1. This CDR3 has 14 residues. Trimming cost V 4 bases and J 6 bases; bases outside gene matches: 7. Germline V gene sequence: CDR1 MDHEN, CDR2 SYDVKM. The CDR3 DNA is TGTGCCAGCAGTTCGGACAGGGAGCTCTCTGAAGCTTTCTTT. Residues: CASSSDRELSEAFF.

This clonotype was found many times. The chain uses TRBV12-3 or TRBV12-4 and TRBJ2-3; TRBD2 aligns across 13 bases. Trimming removed 5 bases from V and 2 bases from J; junction bases left unmatched: 4. The CDR3 runs 16 residues. CDR3: CASSKGLAGITDTQYF. The CDR3 DNA reads TGTGCCAGCAGTAAGGGACTAGCGGGGATCACAGATACGCAGTATTTT.

A few counts support this clonotype. V and J are TRBV19 and TRBJ1-5; perhaps TRBD1 as D (5 bases). Trimming shortened V by 3 bases and J by 0 bases, and 12 bases separated the two germline ends. This CDR3 is built from 16 residues. Germline assignment: CDR1 LNHDA and CDR2 SQIVND (reference sequence). The CDR3 here is CASSMERGPSNQPQHF. The CDR3 DNA follows: TGTGCCAGTAGTATGGAACGGGGACCTAGCAATCAGCCCCAGCATTTT.

The chain recombines TRBV25-1 with TRBJ2-7; D is perhaps TRBD1 or TRBD2 (5 bases each). The length of the CDR3 is 14 residues. CDR1 is MGHDK, CDR2 SYGVNS, per germline. Trimming removed 4 bases at V and 7 bases at J, with 17 bases between. CDR3 DNA sequence: TGTGCCAGCAGTGGCTACGGGGCCGGCTGGGAGCAGTACTTC. The encoded protein is CASSGYGAGWEQYF.

This chain uses TRBV19 with TRBJ1-2, with unresolved D. The V gene lost 0 bases and the J gene lost 2 bases, with 4 bases spanning the gap. The CDR3 totals 13 residues. Germline V gene sequence: CDR1 LNHDA, CDR2 SQIVND (reference sequence). The CDR3 coding sequence is TGTGCCAGTAGTATAGAGGTCAACTATGGCTACACCTTC. It encodes CASSIEVNYGYTF.

This clonotype was detected many times. The J gene is TRBJ2-7, the V gene TRBV3-1; 7 bases line up with TRBD2. V lost 4 bases, J lost 2 bases, and 5 bases stayed unmatched. This CDR3 region has 14 residues. In germline, CDR1 is LGHDT, CDR2 YNNKEL (reference sequence). CDR3 bases: TGTGCCAGCAGCCCCGGGGGGTTGGCCTACGAGCAGTACTTC. This codes for CASSPGGLAYEQYF.

This clonotype was counted a few times. J is TRBJ2-6 and V is TRBV5-6, with D tentatively TRBD1 or TRBD2 (5 bases each). Trimming shortened V by 4 bases and J by 5 bases, and 13 bases separated the two germline ends. Germline V lookup: CDR1 SGHDT, CDR2 YYEEEE. CDR3 size: 15 residues. The CDR3 region has the DNA TGTGCCAGCAGCCGGGGACGGCTCTGGGCCAACGTCCTGACTTTC. As protein: CASSRGRLWANVLTF. The full variable domain, with the rest looked up from reference TRBV5-6 and TRBJ2-6, is DAGVTQSPTHLIKTRGQQVTLRCSPKSGHDTVSWYQQALGQGPQFIFQYYEEEERQRGNFPDRFSGHQFPNYSSELNVNALLLGDSALYLCASSRGRLWANVLTFGAGSRLTVL.

This clonotype was observed many times. V and J are TRBV6-6 and TRBJ1-5; D not certain. This CDR3 is 13 amino acids long. CDR1 and CDR2 from the germline V gene are MNHNY and SVGAGI (reference sequence). Trimming cost V 4 bases and J 6 bases, with 10 bases left between them. CDR3 sequence reads: CASSSPGRQPQHF. Written as DNA, the CDR3 is TGTGCCAGCAGTTCCCCGGGCCGTCAGCCCCAGCATTTT.

This clonotype was counted many times. The chain links TRBV5-1 to TRBJ2-7; D is unresolved. This CDR3 is built from 14 residues. The V and J ends lost 2 bases and 7 bases respectively, with 16 bases between them. CDR1 SGHRS and CDR2 YFSETQ come from the germline V gene. CDR3 sequence reads: CASSFSDGPGEQYF. The CDR3 nucleotides are TGCGCCAGCAGCTTTTCGGACGGACCAGGAGAGCAGTACTTC. Drawing the rest from reference TRBV5-1 and TRBJ2-7, the complete variable domain is KAGVTQTPRYLIKTRGQQVTLSCSPISGHRSVSWYQQTPGQGLQFLFEYFSETQRNKGNFPGRFSGRQFSNSRSEMNVSTLELGDSALYLCASSFSDGPGEQYFGPGTRLTVT.

About this clonotype itself: This may arise from a read error, as a much more abundant clone is one base away. The chain links TRBV7-9 to TRBJ2-7, with 9 bases aligning to TRBD2. The junction had 23 bases not matched to a gene; V was cut back by 7 bases and J by 7 bases. The CDR3 has 18 amino acids. Germline V gives CDR1 SEHNR, CDR2 FQNEAQ (reference sequence). DNA of the CDR3: TGTGCCAGCACCTCCCAGGAGATAACTAGCGGGTGGGGAGTGGAGCAGTACTTC. Protein product: CASTSQEITSGWGVEQYF.

About this clonotype: A much larger clone lies one base from this, so it may be a read error. The rearrangement uses TRBV20-1 and TRBJ2-7; D gene uncertain. Trimming stripped 1 base from V and 5 bases from J, with 12 bases between. There are 13 residues in the CDR3. The germline V gene has CDR1 DFQATT and CDR2 SNEGSKA (reference sequence). As DNA, the CDR3 is TGCAGTGCTAGAGGTCCGGTAGAGCACGAGCAGTACTTC. As protein: CSARGPVEHEQYF.

Only a few counts were recorded for this clonotype. The chain carries TRBV11-2 and TRBJ2-1; 8 nucleotides align to TRBD1. Trimming took 5 bases from V and 4 from J; bases not matched to a gene: 13. Germline-derived CDR1 and CDR2 are SGHAT and FQNNGV. The CDR3 runs to 17 residues. CDR3 residues: CASSPQLGTGVYNEQFF. DNA for the CDR3: TGTGCCAGCAGCCCCCAGCTGGGGACAGGTGTTTACAATGAGCAGTTCTTC. Variable domain in full (rest from reference TRBV11-2 and TRBJ2-1): EAGVAQSPRYKIIEKRQSVAFWCNPISGHATLYWYQQILGQGPKLLIQFQNNGVVDDSQLPKDRFSAERLKGVDSTLKIQPAKLEDSAVYLCASSPQLGTGVYNEQFFGPGTRLTVL.

To note about this clonotype: One base away lies a much larger clone, so this may be a sequencing read error. The V call is TRBV20-1, the J call TRBJ2-1; D is unresolved. The CDR3 consists of 13 residues. Germline CDR1 is DFQATT and CDR2 is SNEGSKA (reference sequence). CDR3 sequence (DNA): TGCAGTTGCTCGAATAGCTCCTACAATGCGCAGTTCTTC. Protein: CSCSNSSYNAQFF.

Comments on this clonotype: With a much larger clone just one base away, this may be a read error. V is TRBV5-3 and J is TRBJ2-3, with D perhaps TRBD2 (5 bases). TRBV5-3 is labeled an ORF, and its function is uncertain. The CDR3 spans 11 residues. Trimming took 8 bases from V and 8 from J, leaving 12 bases between them. CDR3: CASSELGTQYF. The CDR3 DNA sequence: TGTGCCAGCAGCGAACTAGGTACGCAGTATTTT.

This clonotype has ten or more counts. The chain couples TRBV9 to TRBJ2-3; D is ambiguous. The CDR3 loop spans 14 amino acids. Trimming cost V 5 bases and J 10 bases, with 20 bases left between them. Germline-derived CDR1 and CDR2 are SGDLS and YYNGEE. In nucleotides, the CDR3 is TGTGCCAGCAGTCAAGATGGTTTCTCCCCCGCGCAGTATTTT. This codes for CASSQDGFSPAQYF.

This clonotype has at least ten counts. The chain joins TRBV7-8 to TRBJ2-3, with TRBD1 identical over 9 bases. V was pared by 4 bases and J by 5 bases, with 10 bases of the junction left unmatched. Looked up from germline, CDR1 is SGHVS and CDR2 is FQNEAQ. This CDR3 comprises 16 residues. The CDR3 here is CASSSIVGQGLDTQYF. The CDR3 DNA reads as TGTGCCAGCAGCTCGATCGTGGGACAGGGCCTAGATACGCAGTATTTT.

This clonotype has a count of ten or more. This chain joins TRBV27 and TRBJ2-7, with 7 bases lining up with TRBD1. With 4 bases clipped from V and 4 bases from J, the junction kept 4 bases outside the gene matches. CDR1 is MNHEY and CDR2 is SMNVEV in the germline V gene (reference sequence). The CDR3 contains 13 residues. The CDR3: CASSYSQGYEQYF. Written as DNA, the CDR3 is TGTGCCAGCAGTTACTCACAGGGGTACGAGCAGTACTTC.

This clonotype has a count of ten or more. The rearrangement uses TRBV5-4 and TRBJ1-2; 11 bases match TRBD1. CDR3 size: 15 residues. CDR1 and CDR2 from the germline V gene are SGHNT and YYREEE (reference sequence). Trimming took 6 bases from V and 2 from J; bases not matched to a gene: 6. The CDR3, as DNA: TGTGCCAGCATAGGACAGGGGGCCAAAAACTATGGCTACACCTTC. This sequence encodes CASIGQGAKNYGYTF.

To note about this clonotype: A much larger clone sits a single nucleotide away, making a read error possible. This chain uses TRBV5-3 with TRBJ1-2, with D uncertain. TRBV5-3 is identified as an open reading frame with a role that is uncertain. This CDR3 has 14 amino acids. With 8 bases removed from V and 4 bases from J, the gap between germline ends came to 18 bases. CDR3: CASNLAEGGYGYTF. CDR3 in DNA: TGTGCCAGCAACCTGGCTGAGGGAGGCTATGGCTACACCTTC.

Regarding this clonotype: This may be a read error, as it is one base from a much larger clone. It is unclear where the CDR3 begins or ends on the DNA, so no DNA is shown, and the CDR3 is as TCRdb lists it. The genes are TRBV29-1 and TRBJ1-2; TRBD1 is the table's D call and was not checked against the DNA. The germline V gene has CDR1 SQVTM and CDR2 ANQGSEA. The CDR3 length equals 14 residues, ends included. The CDR3 loop is CSSITGQANYGCTF.

This clonotype was detected ten times or more. The chain couples TRBV7-9 to TRBJ2-5; D call uncertain. Germline CDR1 SEHNR, CDR2 FQNEAQ (reference sequence). The CDR3 totals 13 residues. V gave up 1 base and J gave up 4 bases, with 7 bases separating them. DNA of the CDR3: TGTGCCAGCAGCTTAGTCCCCCCAGAGACCCAGTACTTC. This encodes CASSLVPPETQYF.

On this clonotype itself: At one end the junction does not follow the germline gene, possibly because of a read error. The chain combines TRBV27 with TRBJ1-6, with 9 bases identical to TRBD1. The V gene's germline CDR1 is MNHEY and CDR2 SMNVEV (reference sequence). The CDR3 runs 15 residues. The CDR3 reads CAGSLWTGVSSPLHF. The CDR3 DNA reads as TGTGCCGGCAGTTTATGGACAGGGGTGAGTTCACCCCTCCACTTT.